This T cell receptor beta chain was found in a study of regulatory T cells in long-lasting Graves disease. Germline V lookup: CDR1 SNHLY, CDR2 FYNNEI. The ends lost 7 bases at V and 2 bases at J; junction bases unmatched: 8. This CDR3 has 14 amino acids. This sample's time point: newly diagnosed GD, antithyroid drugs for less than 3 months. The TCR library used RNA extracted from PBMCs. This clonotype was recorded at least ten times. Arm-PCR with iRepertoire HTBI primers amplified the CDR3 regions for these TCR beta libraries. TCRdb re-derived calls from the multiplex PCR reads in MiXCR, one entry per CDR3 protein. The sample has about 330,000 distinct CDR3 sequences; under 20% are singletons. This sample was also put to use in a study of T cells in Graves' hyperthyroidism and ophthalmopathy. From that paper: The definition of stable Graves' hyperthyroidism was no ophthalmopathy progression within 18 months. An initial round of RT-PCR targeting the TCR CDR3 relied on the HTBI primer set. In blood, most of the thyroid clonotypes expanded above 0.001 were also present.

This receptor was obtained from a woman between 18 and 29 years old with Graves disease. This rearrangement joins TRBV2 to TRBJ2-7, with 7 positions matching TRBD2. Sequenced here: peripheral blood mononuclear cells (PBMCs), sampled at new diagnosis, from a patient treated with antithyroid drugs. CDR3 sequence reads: CASKVSGVPYEQYF. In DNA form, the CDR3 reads TGTGCCAGCAAAGTAAGCGGGGTTCCCTACGAGCAGTACTTC.